Shown below are 7 T cell receptor beta chains from a single sample sequenced in a study of CD4+ T cells in melanoma. Assay used: immunoSEQ multiplex PCR; TCRdb lists only in-frame clones, some missing. The sample has 52,000 or so clones, roughly three quarters seen once; the top ten hold under 5.5%. The sample consisted of tumor tissue. These receptors originate from a human donor with melanoma.

The chain links TRBV7-3 to TRBJ1-6; 9 bases align to TRBD1. Germline CDR1 reads SGHTA; CDR2 reads FQGTGA. The CDR3 is 16 amino acids. The J segment lost 5 bases and the V segment lost 4 bases, leaving 6 bases of the junction unmatched. The CDR3 nucleotides are TGTGCCAGCAGCTCAAGAGGACAGGGGAATAATTCACCCCTCCACTTT. Translated: CASSSRGQGNNSPLHF.

A single count supports this clone. The CDR3 nucleotides are TGTGCCAGCAGCCTCGCTGGCACAGATACGCAGTATTTT. Protein: CASSLAGTDTQYF. This chain joins TRBV6-6 and TRBJ2-3; D gene uncertain. This CDR3 is 13 amino acids long. V was cut by 6 bases and J by 1 base, with 8 bases left in between. CDR1 MNHNY and CDR2 SVGAGI come from the germline V gene (reference sequence).

This clone is classed as medium-sized. The chain links TRBV7-9 to TRBJ2-7, with D perhaps TRBD2 (6 bases). CDR1 is SEHNR and CDR2 is FQNEAQ in the germline V gene (reference sequence). The CDR3 contains 13 residues. Trimming cost V 10 bases and J 1 base, with 14 bases left between them. The chain's CDR3 is CATEGHKSYEQYF. CDR3 coding DNA: TGTGCCACGGAGGGTCATAAATCCTACGAGCAGTACTTC.

In this sample, this clone turned up once. The V call is TRBV2, the J call TRBJ1-1; tentative D call: TRBD1 (6 bases). The CDR3 has 14 amino acids. Trimming left V 9 bases short and J 2 bases short, with 16 bases between. Germline CDR1 and CDR2: SNHLY and FYNNEI. In DNA form, the CDR3 reads TGTGCCAGGACGACAGGAGAGACCAACACTGAAGCTTTCTTT. It translates to CARTTGETNTEAFF.

This clone is medium-sized (0.01 to 0.1%) within its sample. The chain uses TRBV5-6 and TRBJ2-3, with TRBD2 matching over 8 bases. This CDR3 has 15 residues. The germline V gene encodes CDR1 SGHDT and CDR2 YYEEEE. The junction had 8 bases not matched to a gene; V was cut back by 4 bases and J by 4 bases. This CDR3 reads CASSKWSLAADTQYF. In nucleotides, the CDR3 is TGTGCCAGCAGCAAGTGGTCACTAGCGGCAGATACGCAGTATTTT.

The rearrangement joins TRBV7-9 to TRBJ2-1; the D call may be TRBD1 or TRBD2 (6 bases each). V was trimmed by 3 bases and J by 5 bases, leaving 17 bases between them. CDR1 and CDR2 (germline): SEHNR, FQNEAQ (reference sequence). The CDR3 totals 16 residues. CDR3 sequence: CASSFNRRGGNNEQFF. CDR3 nucleotides: TGTGCCAGCAGCTTCAACCGCAGGGGAGGCAACAATGAGCAGTTCTTC.

The rearrangement uses TRBV9 and TRBJ2-3, with 9 nucleotides matching TRBD2. The V and J ends lost 2 bases and 2 bases, in that order; junction bases with no gene match: 9. This CDR3 has 17 amino acids. The V gene's germline CDR1 is SGDLS and CDR2 YYNGEE. CDR3 sequence: CASSVRGSGGPTDTQYF. CDR3 nucleotides: TGTGCCAGCAGCGTTAGGGGTAGCGGGGGCCCCACAGATACGCAGTATTTT. Combining the CDR3 with reference TRBV9 and TRBJ2-3 gives the whole variable domain DSGVTQTPKHLITATGQRVTLRCSPRSGDLSVYWYQQSLDQGLQFLIQYYNGEERAKGNILERFSAQQFPDLHSELNLSSLELGDSALYFCASSVRGSGGPTDTQYFGPGTRLTVL.